Below are 28 T cell receptor beta chains sequenced from a single sample in a study of blood T cell repertoires in COVID-19. The method was immunoSEQ multiplex PCR; TCRdb's version includes in-frame clones alone and lacks a portion of them. The repertoire holds about 74,000 clones, 90% seen once, with 0.8% to 1.3% in the top ten. The specimen was peripheral blood. The receptor source for this set is a woman in her fifties or sixties in a cohort sampled during active COVID-19.

The chain couples TRBV24-1 to TRBJ2-5, with D perhaps matching TRBD2 (5 bases). Germline-derived CDR1 and CDR2 are KGHDR and SFDVKD. The CDR3 contains 15 residues. The germline V and J ends were trimmed by 3 bases and 7 bases, with 17 bases remaining between them. Here the CDR3 reads CATSDRSEAAMTQYF. Here the CDR3 DNA reads TGTGCCACCAGTGATCGTTCGGAGGCGGCGATGACCCAGTACTTC.

This CDR3 reads CASSVGTSSYNEQFF. In nucleotides, the CDR3 is TGTGCCAGCAGCGTAGGGACTAGCTCCTACAATGAGCAGTTCTTC. The chain links TRBV9 to TRBJ2-1; 7 bases are shared with TRBD2. Germline assignment: CDR1 SGDLS and CDR2 YYNGEE. The CDR3 contains 15 residues. Trimming cost V 0 bases and J 0 bases; bases outside gene matches: 0. The whole variable domain, filled in from reference TRBV9 and TRBJ2-1, reads DSGVTQTPKHLITATGQRVTLRCSPRSGDLSVYWYQQSLDQGLQFLIQYYNGEERAKGNILERFSAQQFPDLHSELNLSSLELGDSALYFCASSVGTSSYNEQFFGPGTRLTVL.

This chain uses TRBV2 with TRBJ1-2; no reliable D call. V was clipped by 2 bases and J by 6 bases, with 16 bases between them. The CDR3 spans 15 residues. Germline V lookup: CDR1 SNHLY, CDR2 FYNNEI. The CDR3 loop reads CASSESGGRVNGYTF. In nucleotides, the CDR3 is TGTGCCAGCAGTGAAAGCGGCGGTAGGGTGAATGGCTACACCTTC.

The V call is TRBV5-1, the J call TRBJ1-3; no reliable D call. This CDR3 region has 15 residues. CDR1 and CDR2 from the germline V gene are SGHRS and YFSETQ. The ends were cut back, 4 bases at V and 8 bases at J, with 19 bases in the middle. This chain's CDR3 is CASSLFEGSGDTIYF. DNA for the CDR3: TGCGCCAGCAGCCTCTTTGAGGGCTCGGGAGACACCATATATTTT.

The genes are TRBV14 and TRBJ2-7; D gene uncertain. Germline V gives CDR1 SGHDN, CDR2 FVKESK. Trimming shortened V by 3 bases and J by 7 bases, and 7 bases separated the two germline ends. The CDR3 has 11 residues. The chain's CDR3 is CASSQRTEQYF. CDR3 DNA: TGTGCCAGCAGCCAGCGTACGGAGCAGTACTTC.

This chain joins TRBV5-4 and TRBJ2-5; no reliable D call. The CDR3 totals 13 residues. The germline V gene has CDR1 SGHNT and CDR2 YYREEE (reference sequence). V was shortened by 4 bases and J by 0 bases, with 7 bases between the two germline ends. CDR3: CASSRRDQETQYF. The CDR3 DNA is TGTGCCAGCAGCCGTAGAGACCAAGAGACCCAGTACTTC.

The V call is TRBV21-1, the J call TRBJ1-1; the table's D call TRBD1 went unverified against the DNA. TRBV21-1 counts as a pseudogene. The CDR3 extends over 13 amino acids. For the CDR3, the DNA is TGTGCCACCGGTGACAGGGTTCACACTGAAGCTTTCTTT. Protein: CATGDRVHTEAFF.

The gene calls are TRBV19 and TRBJ1-4, with D maybe TRBD1 (5 bases). Trimming took off 3 bases at V and 6 bases at J, with 11 bases between the two ends. CDR1 and CDR2 (germline): LNHDA, SQIVND (reference sequence). The CDR3 runs 14 residues. The CDR3 reads CASSIGATYEKLFF. The CDR3 bases are TGTGCCAGTAGTATTGGGGCCACCTATGAAAAACTGTTTTTT.

The chain joins TRBV5-4 to TRBJ1-1; 10 bases match TRBD1. The CDR3 is 20 amino acids. J gave up 0 bases and V 2 bases, and 16 bases lay outside the gene matches. Germline loops: CDR1 SGHNT, CDR2 YYREEE (reference sequence). CDR3 nucleotides: TGTGCCAGCAGCTTTACCCCCACGGGACAGGGGCCGCCCTTGAACACTGAAGCTTTCTTT. Residues: CASSFTPTGQGPPLNTEAFF.

The V call is TRBV27, the J call TRBJ1-2, with 10 positions matching TRBD1. The CDR3 is made up of 18 amino acids. CDR1 is MNHEY, CDR2 SMNVEV, per germline (reference sequence). V shed 5 bases, J shed 6 bases, and the junction held 18 bases outside the gene matches. The CDR3 DNA reads TGTGCCAGCAGTAGCTCGGGGCGGACGGACAGGGGGAGAAATGGCTACACCTTC. It specifies CASSSSGRTDRGRNGYTF.

This chain links TRBV25-1 with TRBJ1-1; TRBD1 matches at 8 bases. Trimming removed 3 bases from V and 4 bases from J; junction bases left unmatched: 4. The CDR3 consists of 14 residues. Germline lookup yields CDR1 MGHDK and CDR2 SYGVNS. This CDR3 reads CASSDGQGATEAFF. As DNA, the CDR3 is TGTGCCAGCAGTGATGGACAGGGTGCCACTGAAGCTTTCTTT.

The chain employs TRBV24-1 and TRBJ2-5; 7 nucleotides match TRBD1. Per the germline V gene, CDR1 is KGHDR and CDR2 is SFDVKD. J was trimmed by 2 bases and V by 0 bases; bases with no gene match: 2. This CDR3 has 15 residues. CDR3: CATSDLRDRQETQYF. DNA for the CDR3: TGTGCCACCAGTGATTTGCGGGACAGACAAGAGACCCAGTACTTC.

In its sample, this clone was seen a few times. J is TRBJ2-7 and V is TRBV24-1, with TRBD1 as a possible D gene (6 bases). The CDR3 totals 14 residues. Germline CDR1 KGHDR, CDR2 SFDVKD. V was cut by 9 bases and J by 4 bases, with 18 bases left in between. The CDR3 spells CATPTGAGVYEQYF. The CDR3 DNA reads as TGTGCCACCCCTACCGGGGCAGGGGTTTACGAGCAGTACTTC.

This chain links TRBV24-1 with TRBJ2-5; 7 bases match TRBD1. This CDR3 comprises 15 residues. Germline lookup yields CDR1 KGHDR and CDR2 SFDVKD. V lost 3 bases to trimming and J lost 5 bases; unmatched junction nucleotides: 8. The CDR3 region is CATSDASGGIETQYF. For the CDR3, the DNA is TGTGCCACCAGTGATGCCTCAGGGGGTATCGAGACCCAGTACTTC.

The chain joins TRBV2 to TRBJ2-5; TRBD1 is a possible D gene (6 bases). Germline V gene lookup returns CDR1 SNHLY and CDR2 FYNNEI. CDR3 length: 14 residues. Trimming pared 7 bases from V and 4 bases from J, leaving 16 bases between. CDR3 residues: CASTWQGQGETQYF. In DNA, the CDR3 is TGTGCCAGCACGTGGCAGGGGCAGGGAGAGACCCAGTACTTC.

The rearrangement joins TRBV28 to TRBJ2-7; D uncertain. CDR3 length: 14 amino acids. V shed 0 bases and J shed 6 bases, with 12 bases lying between them. Germline V CDR1 and CDR2: MDHEN, SYDVKM. The CDR3 protein is CASSLWSPPGEQYF. The CDR3 DNA reads as TGTGCCAGCAGTTTATGGTCACCTCCAGGCGAGCAGTACTTC. Using reference TRBV28 and TRBJ2-7 for the parts outside the CDR3, the full variable domain is DVKVTQSSRYLVKRTGEKVFLECVQDMDHENMFWYRQDPGLGLRLIYFSYDVKMKEKGDIPEGYSVSREKKERFSLILESASTNQTSMYLCASSLWSPPGEQYFGPGTRLTVT.

V usage is TRBV28 and J usage is TRBJ2-3; 9 nucleotides match TRBD1. V shed 5 bases and J 3 bases; nucleotides not matched to a gene: 3. Per the germline V gene, CDR1 is MDHEN and CDR2 is SYDVKM. The CDR3 loop spans 14 amino acids. CDR3 protein: CASSPTGGTDTQYF. The CDR3 DNA follows: TGTGCCAGCAGTCCGACAGGGGGGACAGATACGCAGTATTTT.

The rearrangement uses TRBV3-1 (or the pseudogene TRBV3-2) and TRBJ1-6; the match to TRBD1 covers 11 bases. Per the germline V gene, CDR1 is LGHDT and CDR2 is YNNKEL (reference sequence). Trimming removed 3 bases from V and 0 bases from J; junction bases left unmatched: 10. CDR3 length equals 20 residues. CDR3 protein: CASSQAMGDRGSSYNSPLHF. Here the CDR3 DNA reads TGTGCCAGCAGCCAGGCCATGGGGGACAGGGGGAGCTCCTATAATTCACCCCTCCACTTT.

The chain is built from TRBV7-3 and TRBJ2-1, with 7 bases aligning to TRBD2. This CDR3 contains 18 residues. Germline V gene data show CDR1 as SGHTA and CDR2 as FQGTGA. J gave up 4 bases and V 1 base, and 13 bases lay outside the gene matches. The CDR3 loop is CASSLRGISSGTYNEQFF. The CDR3 region has the DNA TGTGCCAGCAGCTTAAGGGGTATATCTAGCGGAACTTACAATGAGCAGTTCTTC.

This chain links TRBV10-1 with TRBJ2-2; D is unclear. Per germline, CDR1 WNHNN and CDR2 SYGVQD (reference sequence). Trimming left V 2 bases short and J 1 base short, with 5 bases between. The CDR3 runs to 14 residues. The CDR3 protein is CASSETENTGELFF. CDR3 DNA: TGCGCCAGCAGTGAGACAGAGAACACCGGGGAGCTGTTTTTT.

The rearrangement uses TRBV28 and TRBJ1-6; 7 bases map to TRBD1. The germline gives CDR1 MDHEN, CDR2 SYDVKM. The J segment lost 7 bases and the V segment lost 3 bases, leaving 3 bases of the junction unmatched. The CDR3 is 14 amino acids. DNA of the CDR3: TGTGCCAGCAGTTTCCGGGACAGAAATTCACCCCTCCACTTT. Amino acids: CASSFRDRNSPLHF.

The V call is TRBV7-3, the J call TRBJ1-1, with unresolved D. This CDR3 comprises 13 residues. Germline V gene lookup returns CDR1 SGHTA and CDR2 FQGTGA. V lost 5 bases to trimming and J lost 0 bases, with 7 bases between them. DNA of the CDR3: TGTGCCAGCAGCCCCGAGATGAACACTGAAGCTTTCTTT. It translates to CASSPEMNTEAFF.

This chain connects TRBV27 to TRBJ2-3, with D perhaps TRBD1 (6 bases). CDR1 and CDR2 (germline): MNHEY, SMNVEV (reference sequence). The CDR3 runs 14 residues. Trimming stripped 6 bases from V and 3 bases from J, with 13 bases between. CDR3 sequence: CASSEGVRTDTQYF. The CDR3 DNA reads TGTGCCAGCAGCGAGGGGGTGAGAACAGATACGCAGTATTTT.

The rearrangement uses TRBV15 and TRBJ2-1; the match to TRBD2 covers 7 bases. There are 17 residues in the CDR3. The germline CDR1 and CDR2 sequences are LNHNV and YYDKDF (reference sequence). J gave up 0 bases and V 3 bases, and 8 bases lay outside the gene matches. Here the CDR3 reads CATSSFPSGFSYNEQFF. The CDR3 DNA is TGTGCCACCAGCAGTTTTCCTAGCGGCTTCTCCTACAATGAGCAGTTCTTC.

This clone was recorded once. V gene TRBV21-1 combines with J gene TRBJ2-3; the table's D gene call, TRBD2, was not cross checked with the DNA. TRBV21-1 is noted as a pseudogene. This CDR3 spans 13 amino acids. The CDR3 bases are TGTGCCAGCAGCGACCCTAGGTTGGCTACGCAGTATTTT. This sequence encodes CASSDPRLATQYF.

This chain joins TRBV4-1 and TRBJ1-6; D remains unclear. The CDR3 is 15 amino acids. V was pared by 1 base and J by 7 bases, with 11 bases between. Germline lookup yields CDR1 MGHRA and CDR2 YSYEKL. CDR3 nucleotide sequence: TGCGCCAGCAGCCAAGGCGCAGGTTTGAATTCACCCCTCCACTTT. Its protein product is CASSQGAGLNSPLHF.

This rearrangement joins TRBV5-1 to TRBJ2-2; 9 bases align to TRBD1. The CDR3 covers 14 residues. In germline, CDR1 is SGHRS, CDR2 YFSETQ. V gave up 4 bases and J gave up 6 bases; unmatched junction bases: 4. The CDR3 DNA reads as TGCGCCAGCAGCCTGCGACAGGGGGCCGGGGAGCTGTTTTTT. Translating gives CASSLRQGAGELFF.

The chain couples TRBV28 to TRBJ1-2; tentative D call: TRBD1 (5 bases). The CDR3 has 14 residues. Looked up from germline, CDR1 is MDHEN and CDR2 is SYDVKM. V shed 10 bases and J shed 2 bases, with 17 bases lying between them. The CDR3: CATSPQGGNYGYTF. The CDR3 coding sequence is TGTGCCACCTCCCCGCAGGGAGGAAACTATGGCTACACCTTC.